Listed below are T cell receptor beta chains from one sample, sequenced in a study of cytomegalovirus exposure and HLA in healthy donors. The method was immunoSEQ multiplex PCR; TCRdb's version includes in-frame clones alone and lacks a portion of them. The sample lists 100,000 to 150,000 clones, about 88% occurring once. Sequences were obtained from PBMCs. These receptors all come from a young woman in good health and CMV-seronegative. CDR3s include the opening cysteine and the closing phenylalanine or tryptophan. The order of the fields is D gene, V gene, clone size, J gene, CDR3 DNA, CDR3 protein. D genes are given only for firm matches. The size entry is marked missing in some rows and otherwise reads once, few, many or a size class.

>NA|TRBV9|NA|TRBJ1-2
TGTGCCAGCAGTAGAGATCCAGGGGCGTCGAACTATGGCTACACCTTC
CASSRDPGASNYGYTF
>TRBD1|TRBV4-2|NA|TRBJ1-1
TGTGCCAGCAGCCGCACCGGGACAGCCACTGAAGCTTTCTTT
CASSRTGTATEAFF
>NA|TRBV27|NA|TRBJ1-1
TGTGCCAGCAGTTTAAGGGGCGCGAACACTGAAGCTTTCTTT
CASSLRGANTEAFF
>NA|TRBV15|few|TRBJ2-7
TGTGCCACCAGCAGAGATAAACAGGGACGCTACGAGCAGTACTTC
CATSRDKQGRYEQYF
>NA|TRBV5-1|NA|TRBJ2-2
TGCGCCAGCAGCTTGGACAGTATCAGCACCGGGGAGCTGTTTTTT
CASSLDSISTGELFF
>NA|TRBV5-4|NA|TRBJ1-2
TGTGCCAGCAGCACCACAGGGAGCGCCTATGGCTACACCTTC
CASSTTGSAYGYTF
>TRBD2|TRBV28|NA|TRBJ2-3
TGTGCCAGCTGTATAGCGGGAGTGACAGATACGCAGTATTTT
CASCIAGVTDTQYF
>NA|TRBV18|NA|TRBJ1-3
TGTGCCAGCTCACCGGAGGGTGGAAACACCATATATTTT
CASSPEGGNTIYF
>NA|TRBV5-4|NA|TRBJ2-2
TGTGCCAGCAGCTTGCGGGGTGGCTCCGGGGAGCTGTTTTTT
CASSLRGGSGELFF
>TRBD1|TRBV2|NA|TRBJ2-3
TGTGCCAGCAGTGAGGGGGACAGCTCTAGCACAGATACGCAGTATTTT
CASSEGDSSSTDTQYF
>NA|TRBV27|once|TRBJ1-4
TGTGCCAGCAGCATGAAAAGTAAGGGGTATAATGAAAAACTGTTTTTT
CASSMKSKGYNEKLFF
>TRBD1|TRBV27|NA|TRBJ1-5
TGTGCCAGCGGAGACAGGGGAGCTCAGCCCCAGCATTTT
CASGDRGAQPQHF
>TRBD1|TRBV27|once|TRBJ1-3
TGTGCCAGCAGTAACCAACTACAGGGGGGAAACACCATATATTTT
CASSNQLQGGNTIYF
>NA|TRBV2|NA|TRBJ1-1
TGTGCCAGCAGTGAAGTGGGCAGGGGCGCCACTGAAGCTTTCTTT
CASSEVGRGATEAFF
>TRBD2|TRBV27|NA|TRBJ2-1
TGTGCCAGCAACTCCCGGGGACTAGCGGGGGACAATGAGCAGTTCTTC
CASNSRGLAGDNEQFF
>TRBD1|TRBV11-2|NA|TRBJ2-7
TGTGCCAGCAGCCCCATCTACAGGCAGAGGGACAGCTACTACGAGCAGTACTTC
CASSPIYRQRDSYYEQYF
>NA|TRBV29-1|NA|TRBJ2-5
TGCAGCGTGGCGACAGCGCCTGCCGGGGAGACCCAGTACTTC
CSVATAPAGETQYF
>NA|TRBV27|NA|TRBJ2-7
TGTGCCAGCAGTTTGATTAAAACGGAGGGTCCGACGGAGCAGTACTTC
CASSLIKTEGPTEQYF
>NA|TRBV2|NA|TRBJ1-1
TGTGCCAGCAGTGAGGTAGGACACAGGAACACTGAAGCTTTCTTT
CASSEVGHRNTEAFF
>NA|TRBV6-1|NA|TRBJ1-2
TGTGCCAGCAGTGAAAATCAGGGAATCAACTATGGCTACACCTTC
CASSENQGINYGYTF
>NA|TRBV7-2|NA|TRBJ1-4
TGTGCCAGCAGCTACAGGGAAGAAAAACTGTTTTTT
CASSYREEKLFF
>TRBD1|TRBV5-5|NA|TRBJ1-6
TGTGCCAGCAGCTTATGGACAGGGGGAAATTCACCCCTCCACTTT
CASSLWTGGNSPLHF
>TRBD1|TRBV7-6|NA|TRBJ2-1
TGTGCCAGCAGCTTCCACAACCGGACAGGCAGCTTACAACATGAGCAGTTCTTC
CASSFHNRTGSLQHEQFF
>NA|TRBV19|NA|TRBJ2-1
TGTGCCAGTAGTAGGGGACTGGACAATGAGCAGTTCTTC
CASSRGLDNEQFF
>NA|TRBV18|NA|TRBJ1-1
TGTGCCAGCTCACCCGAGGGCAGTATCACTGAAGCTTTCTTT
CASSPEGSITEAFF
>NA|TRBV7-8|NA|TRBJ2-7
TGTGCCAGCAGCTCGGATGCTCAAGAGGTGAAGCAGTACTTC
CASSSDAQEVKQYF
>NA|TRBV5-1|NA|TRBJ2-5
TGCGCCAGCAGCTTGTTGGAGGGGAGAGAGACCCAGTACTTC
CASSLLEGRETQYF
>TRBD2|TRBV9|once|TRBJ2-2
TGTGCCAGCAGCGTCGCCTCCGGGACTAGCGGACCCCTTGGCGGGGAGCTGTTTTTT
CASSVASGTSGPLGGELFF
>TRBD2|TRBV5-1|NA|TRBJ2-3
TGCGCCAGCAGCTCAAGACTAGCGGGGTCCCCAGATACGCAGTATTTT
CASSSRLAGSPDTQYF
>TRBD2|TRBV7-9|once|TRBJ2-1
TGTGCCAGCATCATAGCTCGGGGGGGCAGAGATGAGCAGTTCTTC
CASIIARGGRDEQFF
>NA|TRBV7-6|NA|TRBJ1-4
TGTGCCAGCAGCTTAGCATACGGGACACCGGGTGAAAAACTGTTTTTT
CASSLAYGTPGEKLFF
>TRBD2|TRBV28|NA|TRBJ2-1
TGTGCCAGCAGCCCCAGTGTGGGCGGGAGGTTCTCCTACAATGAGCAGTTCTTC
CASSPSVGGRFSYNEQFF
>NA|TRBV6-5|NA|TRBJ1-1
TGTGCCAGCCGGAGGGAGACCCTTACTAACACTGAAGCTTTCTTT
CASRRETLTNTEAFF
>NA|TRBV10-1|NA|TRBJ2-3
TGCGCCAGCAGTGAGAGCGGCACAGATACGCAGTATTTT
CASSESGTDTQYF
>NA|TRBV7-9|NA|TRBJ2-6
TGTGCCAGCAGCTGGCACAGGGCTGGGGCCAACGTCCTGACTTTC
CASSWHRAGANVLTF
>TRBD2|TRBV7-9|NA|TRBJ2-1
TGTGCCAGCAGGTCTCTAGCGGAGGTACACAATGAGCAGTTCTTC
CASRSLAEVHNEQFF